The clone carrying this T cell receptor (beta chain) was seen a handful of times. This sample is drawn from a study of T cells in Graves' hyperthyroidism and ophthalmopathy. The CDR3 has 16 amino acids. The germline CDR1 and CDR2 sequences are MNHEY and SVGEGT. Trimming took off 3 bases at V and 6 bases at J, with 21 bases between the two ends. RNA transcripts provided the source from which TCR beta CDR3 regions were amplified. A set of HTBI primers served as the primers for a first-round RT-PCR of the TCR CDR3. TCRdb itself ran the multiplex PCR reads through MiXCR, one entry per CDR3 protein. This sample has around 580,000 distinct CDR3 sequences, with under 60% found just once.

The chain recombines TRBV6-2 or TRBV6-3 with TRBJ2-7; possible D gene TRBD2, 6 bases. Material: peripheral blood or thyroid tissue (not recorded which). The sequence was collected from a woman aged 18-29 years with Graves' hyperthyroidism. CDR3 in amino acids: CASSYQGGEFLGEQYF. The CDR3 DNA sequence: TGTGCCAGCAGTTATCAAGGAGGGGAATTCCTGGGCGAGCAGTACTTC.